This T cell receptor (beta chain) is from a study of T-cell reconstitution after alpha-beta-depleted transplantation in children. This clonotype showed up many times. A TCRbeta library incorporating unique molecular identifiers was prepared. Via MiXCR, TCRdb re-called the PCR reads, giving one row per CDR3 protein. The sample contains hundreds of thousands of distinct CDR3 sequences, 16% of which appear only once. Germline V gene sequence: CDR1 SQVTM, CDR2 ANQGSEA. This CDR3 is 16 amino acids long. V lost 7 bases and J lost 1; bases outside the gene matches: 11. This receptor was obtained from a human donor who donated a stem cell graft to a child with acute myeloid leukemia. The starting material was PBMCs from the stem cell graft donor, obtained from the stem cell graft. The chain couples TRBV29-1 to TRBJ2-2, with 8 bases aligning to TRBD1. The CDR3 coding sequence is TGCAGCGCCGAACCTACCGGGACAGGGAACACCGGGGAGCTGTTTTTT. This gives the protein CSAEPTGTGNTGELFF.